This T cell receptor (beta chain) is drawn from a study of blood T cell repertoires in COVID-19. The assay was immunoSEQ multiplex PCR, and TCRdb's table has in-frame clones only and misses some. Here the sample spans under 95,000 clones, under 85% being singletons. Trimming cost V 6 bases and J 8 bases, with 15 bases left between them. The CDR3 loop spans 14 amino acids. Germline CDR1 is KGHDR and CDR2 is SFDVKD. The sequenced sample consisted of peripheral blood. This TCR was sampled from a man in his 70s with acute or convalescent COVID-19. The rearrangement joins TRBV24-1 to TRBJ2-2; no clear D. CDR3 sequence: CATSPTSVSGELFF. The DNA for the CDR3 is TGTGCCACCAGTCCTACGTCTGTTTCGGGGGAGCTGTTTTTT.